A single sample is the source of the 11 T cell receptor beta chains below, sequenced in a study of blood T cells in healthy people across ages. With a J-beta primer mix and a sample-barcoded 5' primer, a second PCR ran roughly 6 to 12 cycles. TCRdb independently ran MiXCR on the 5' RACE reads; one entry per CDR3 protein. Of about 1.1 million distinct CDR3 sequences listed, roughly two fifths are singletons. Sequencing used blood. The receptors derive from a man younger than 30 in good health.

The chain combines TRBV5-1 with TRBJ1-1; D remains ambiguous. Germline V lookup: CDR1 SGHRS, CDR2 YFSETQ. The V end was cut by 0 bases, the J end by 3 bases, with 12 bases between. The CDR3 loop spans 15 amino acids. CDR3 in DNA: TGCGCCAGCAGCTTGGAGGGCAGGCCGGACACTGAAGCTTTCTTT. Translating gives CASSLEGRPDTEAFF.

The chain joins TRBV3-1 to TRBJ2-3, with 8 bases identical to TRBD1. The CDR3 contains 16 residues. Germline CDR1 LGHDT, CDR2 YNNKEL (reference sequence). The V segment lost 3 bases and the J segment 8 bases; nucleotides outside the gene matches: 13. The CDR3 spells CASSHDRGSRVGTQYF. DNA for the CDR3: TGTGCCAGCAGCCATGACAGGGGATCCCGAGTTGGTACGCAGTATTTT.

The V call is TRBV7-2, the J call TRBJ2-1, with D possibly matching TRBD2 (6 bases). The germline V gene encodes CDR1 SGHTA and CDR2 FQGNSA. The CDR3 consists of 12 residues. Trimming removed 5 bases from V and 10 bases from J, with 12 bases in between. For the CDR3, the DNA is TGTGCCAGCAGCCCAGATGCGGGGGAGCAGTTCTTC. Encoded protein: CASSPDAGEQFF. Based on the CDR3 plus reference TRBV7-2 and TRBJ2-1, the full variable domain is GAGVSQSPSNKVTEKGKDVELRCDPISGHTALYWYRQSLGQGLEFLIYFQGNSAPDKSGLPSDRFSAERTGGSVSTLTIQRTQQEDSAVYLCASSPDAGEQFFGPGTRLTVL.

The chain recombines TRBV27 with TRBJ1-5; 8 bases line up with TRBD1. In germline, CDR1 is MNHEY, CDR2 SMNVEV (reference sequence). The length of the CDR3 is 14 residues. This CDR3 reads CAARQGSVNQPQHF. Here the CDR3 DNA reads TGTGCAGCCAGACAGGGGTCGGTCAATCAGCCCCAGCATTTT.

The chain combines TRBV15 with TRBJ2-7; the D gene is possibly TRBD2 (5 bases). Trimming shortened V by 0 bases and J by 5 bases, and 14 bases separated the two germline ends. This CDR3 has 15 amino acids. The germline gives CDR1 LNHNV, CDR2 YYDKDF (reference sequence). The CDR3 DNA is TGTGCCACCAGCAGAGATACAGAGCGGATCCACGAGCAGTACTTC. This gives the protein CATSRDTERIHEQYF. Full variable domain (rest looked up from reference TRBV15 and TRBJ2-7): DAMVIQNPRYQVTQFGKPVTLSCSQTLNHNVMYWYQQKSSQAPKLLFHYYDKDFNNEADTPDNFQSRRPNTSFCFLDIRSPGLGDTAMYLCATSRDTERIHEQYFGPGTRLTVT.

The chain carries TRBV7-2 and TRBJ1-2; D is undetermined. The CDR3 runs to 15 residues. The germline V gene has CDR1 SGHTA and CDR2 FQGNSA. The V and J ends lost 6 bases and 2 bases respectively, with 16 bases between them. CDR3 sequence (DNA): TGTGCCAGCAGACCTAAATCAAGGGTAAACTATGGCTACACCTTC. Its protein is CASRPKSRVNYGYTF.

The rearrangement links TRBV4-3 to TRBJ2-3; 11 bases line up with TRBD2. The junction had 5 bases not matched to a gene; V was cut back by 6 bases and J by 0 bases. Germline lookup yields CDR1 LGHNA and CDR2 YSLEER. The CDR3 consists of 16 residues. The CDR3 DNA reads as TGCGCCAGCAGATCCACTAGCGGGGGAAGCACAGATACGCAGTATTTT. It is translated as CASRSTSGGSTDTQYF.

This chain connects TRBV12-3 or TRBV12-4 to TRBJ2-3; D could derive from TRBD1 or TRBD2 (5 bases each). The CDR3 consists of 15 residues. Trimming removed 8 bases from V and 2 bases from J, with 17 bases in between. In DNA form, the CDR3 reads TGTGCCAGCGGGGGTGCAGGCCATACCACAGATACGCAGTATTTT. It codes for CASGGAGHTTDTQYF.

The rearrangement joins TRBV3-1 to TRBJ2-1; D is possibly TRBD2 (5 bases). The V gene lost 0 bases and the J gene lost 5 bases, with 8 bases spanning the gap. Germline values: CDR1 LGHDT, CDR2 YNNKEL (reference sequence). This CDR3 has 14 residues. The CDR3 reads CASSQDSVHNEQFF. The CDR3 DNA sequence: TGTGCCAGCAGCCAAGATAGCGTACACAATGAGCAGTTCTTC.

Concerning this clonotype: One end of the junction is discordant with germline, which a read error may explain. The J gene is TRBJ1-1, the V gene TRBV10-3; TRBD1 matches at 10 bases. The CDR3 has 16 residues. Germline values: CDR1 ENHRY, CDR2 SYGVKD. The CDR3 reads CAISGAGTGVGTEAFF. CDR3 nucleotide sequence: TGTGCAATCAGTGGGGCTGGGACAGGGGTGGGAACTGAAGCTTTCTTT.

This chain connects TRBV20-1 to TRBJ2-7, with D unclear. The CDR3 length is 16 residues. V shed 1 base and J shed 0 bases, with 16 bases lying between them. The V gene's germline CDR1 is DFQATT and CDR2 SNEGSKA (reference sequence). CDR3 protein: CSARGTVGGRSYEQYF. CDR3 nucleotides: TGCAGTGCTAGAGGAACGGTCGGCGGCCGCTCCTACGAGCAGTACTTC.